The clone carrying this TCR beta chain was seen a few times. Its antigen is still unknown. Deletions cut 1 base from V and 3 bases from J, with 13 bases between. The CDR3 spans 16 residues. Per the germline V gene, CDR1 is SGHVS and CDR2 is FQNEAQ. This sample is drawn from a study of esophageal squamous cell carcinoma under preoperative chemotherapy. The overall study: TCR repertoires were profiled from both peripheral blood T cells and tumor-infiltrating lymphocytes.

The study, taken as a whole, reports: After paclitaxel-nedaplatin, abundant clones were more likely to contract than amplify. Post-treatment tumor-infiltrating lymphocytes appeared partly derived from peripheral T cells migrating into the tumor.

TCRdb processed the PCR reads anew with MiXCR; each CDR3 protein has one entry. Found here are around 30,000 distinct CDR3 sequences, less than 65% of them singletons; the top ten hold around 23%. The sample's time point: after preoperative PTX-NDP chemotherapy. Patients received paclitaxel-nedaplatin as preoperative chemotherapy before surgery. This chain links TRBV7-8 with TRBJ2-1, with D tentatively TRBD2 (5 bases). Sample collection was performed from a patient given preoperative chemotherapy. The sequence was obtained from a human donor with esophageal squamous cell carcinoma. The donor label of this sample is uncertain. The CDR3 DNA is TGTGCCAGCAGCTTAGAGGACTCTTCGGGCTACAATGAGCAGTTCTTC. Amino acids: CASSLEDSSGYNEQFF.